This T cell receptor (beta chain) is from a study of early T cells in non-severe SARS-CoV-2 infection. Looking at the study overall: With bulk RNA from unsorted whole blood as input, sequencing yielded unpaired chains. General study points: Matching against VDJdb likely underestimated virus-specific expansions, favoring anti-spike CD8.

Separate cDNA molecules each had unique molecular identifiers attached to them. TCRdb recomputed calls from the 5' RACE reads with MiXCR, one row per CDR3 protein. This table holds about 25,000 distinct CDR3 sequences, 4.4% found once. Trimming removed 2 bases from V and 5 bases from J; junction bases left unmatched: 10. The CDR3 is made up of 16 amino acids. Germline V gene lookup returns CDR1 SGHTA and CDR2 FQGNSA. This clonotype was seen many times. The antigen remains undetermined. The genes are TRBV7-2 and TRBJ2-5, with 8 nucleotides matching TRBD2. Sequencing used whole blood. The sequence came from an adult who was a healthcare worker with PCR-confirmed SARS-CoV-2 infection or an uninfected control (not recorded which). This CDR3 is CASSLSSRGAGETQYF. The CDR3 nucleotides are TGTGCCAGCAGCTTAAGTTCGCGGGGGGCCGGGGAGACCCAGTACTTC.